These T cell receptor beta chains were read from a single sample in a study of blood T cell repertoires in COVID-19. Using immunoSEQ multiplex PCR, the repertoire was profiled, and TCRdb retains in-frame clones only, with some absent. The sample holds around 100,000 clones, less than 85% seen once. The sequencing sample was made of peripheral blood. These receptors were taken from a woman in her 70s with active or convalescent COVID-19. Both conserved end residues are part of each CDR3. The D gene is left open where the match is weak. The size of a clone is reported for some rows only, either as once, few or many, or as a class for expanded clones.

v_gene	j_gene	d_gene	abundance	CDR3nt	CDR3aa
TRBV5-1	TRBJ2-2	-	-	TGCGCCAGCAGCTTGGCAGGATTGAACACCGGGGAGCTGTTTTTT	CASSLAGLNTGELFF
TRBV11-2	TRBJ1-2	-	few	TGTGCCAGCAGCCCGGAAGAGGCCCAGGGATACGGGGGCTACACCTTC	CASSPEEAQGYGGYTF
TRBV1	TRBJ2-7	-	few	TGCACCAGCAACCTAGCGGGTAGAGTTCCCTACGAGCAGTACTTC	CTSNLAGRVPYEQYF
TRBV19	TRBJ2-5	-	-	TGTGCCAGTAGTATAAGACAGCCCGGTGGAGAGACCCAGTACTTC	CASSIRQPGGETQYF
TRBV7-9	TRBJ2-4	-	once	TGTGCCAGCAGCTTTCAGGGAGGTAAAAACATTCAGTACTTC	CASSFQGGKNIQYF
TRBV10-3	TRBJ2-3	-	-	TGTGCCATCAGTGCGATAGCGACCAGCACAGATACGCAGTATTTT	CAISAIATSTDTQYF
TRBV3-1/TRBV3-2	TRBJ2-1	-	once	TGTGCCAGCAGCCCTAGGAGCGGTCCCTACAATGAGCAGTTCTTC	CASSPRSGPYNEQFF
TRBV5-1	TRBJ2-3	TRBD1	-	TGCGCCAGCAGCTTCGGACAGGGGGCAGATACGCAGTATTTT	CASSFGQGADTQYF
TRBV5-6	TRBJ1-1	TRBD1	-	TGTGCCAGCAGCCTGCCGGGACAGGGATGGACTGAAGCTTTCTTT	CASSLPGQGWTEAFF
TRBV3-1/TRBV3-2	TRBJ1-5	-	-	TGTGCCAGCAGCCAAGGGTTGACAGCCGGAGAGCCCCAGCATTTT	CASSQGLTAGEPQHF
TRBV5-1	TRBJ2-7	TRBD1	-	TGCGCCAGCAGCTCGGGACAGGGGGCCCGGGAGCAGTACTTC	CASSSGQGAREQYF
TRBV7-9	TRBJ1-2	-	once	TGTGCCAGCAGCTTAGAGCTAAACTATGGCTACACCTTC	CASSLELNYGYTF
TRBV16	TRBJ2-1	TRBD2	-	TGTGCCAGCAGCCAATGGACGGGGGGGATTAATGAGCAGTTCTTC	CASSQWTGGINEQFF
TRBV2	TRBJ2-7	-	few	TGTGCCAGCAAAGTGCAGGACAGATCCTACGAGCAGTACTTC	CASKVQDRSYEQYF
TRBV3-1/TRBV3-2	TRBJ2-7	-	-	TGTGCCAGCAGCCAAATGGCAGTTGACGAGCAGTACTTC	CASSQMAVDEQYF
TRBV7-2	TRBJ1-2	TRBD1	few	TGTGCCAGCAGCTCTCGACAGGGTTCGAATGGCTACACCTTC	CASSSRQGSNGYTF
TRBV9	TRBJ2-2	TRBD2	-	TGTGCCAGCAGCGTAGGGTCTCTAGCGGGGGGACGATCGAACACCGGGGAGCTGTTTTTT	CASSVGSLAGGRSNTGELFF
TRBV9	TRBJ2-1	TRBD2	-	TGTGCCAGCAGCCCCCGGACTAGCGGTCACTACAATGAGCAGTTCTTC	CASSPRTSGHYNEQFF
TRBV2	TRBJ1-4	-	-	TGTGCCAGCAGAACAGAGATTAATGAAAAACTGTTTTTT	CASRTEINEKLFF
TRBV5-6	TRBJ1-6	-	-	TGTGCCAGCAGCTTGGACAGGGCTAATTCACCCCTCCACTTT	CASSLDRANSPLHF
TRBV5-1	TRBJ1-2	-	-	TGCGCCAGCAGCTTGGTTGTTCAGGGAGGCGGCTACACCTTC	CASSLVVQGGGYTF
TRBV28	TRBJ2-1	TRBD1	-	TGTGCCAGCAGGGGACAGAACTCCTACAATGAGCAGTTCTTC	CASRGQNSYNEQFF
TRBV2	TRBJ1-2	TRBD1	-	TGTGCCAGCAGTGGGGACAGGGGAAACACCTTC	CASSGDRGNTF
TRBV19	TRBJ1-1	-	-	TGTGCCAGCAACCCCATGGGAGGGTTTAACACTGAAGCTTTCTTT	CASNPMGGFNTEAFF
TRBV28	TRBJ1-1	-	-	TGTGCCAGCAGTTCTTATGGGGCCTGGGACACTGAAGCTTTCTTT	CASSSYGAWDTEAFF
TRBV6-5	TRBJ1-5	-	once	TGTGCCACCCGAGTTGGGGCAGAGCATCAGCCCCAGCATTTT	CATRVGAEHQPQHF
TRBV2	TRBJ2-7	-	-	TGTGCCAGCAGTGACAGGGGAGGGCTCGGCTACGAGCAGTACTTC	CASSDRGGLGYEQYF
TRBV28	TRBJ1-5	-	-	TGTGCCAGCAGTGTCGGGAGTCAGCCCCAGCATTTT	CASSVGSQPQHF
TRBV30	TRBJ2-5	TRBD2	-	TGTGCCTGGAGTCAACCGATAGCGGGAGGAGCTGAGACCCAGTACTTC	CAWSQPIAGGAETQYF
TRBV5-6	TRBJ2-6	-	-	TGTGCCAGCAGCTTGGGCCGGTCTGGGGCCAACGTCCTGACTTTC	CASSLGRSGANVLTF
TRBV27	TRBJ2-1	-	-	TGTGCCAGTAGGACAGTTTACTACAATGAGCAGTTCTTC	CASRTVYYNEQFF
TRBV7-2	TRBJ2-1	-	-	TGTGCCAGCAGTACCTATCTCTCCCATGAGCAGTTCTTC	CASSTYLSHEQFF
TRBV21-1	TRBJ2-1	-	-	TGTGCCAGCAGCGCCCCGCTCCGACTAGCGGGACGTGGCAATGAGCAGTTCTTC	CASSAPLRLAGRGNEQFF
TRBV2	TRBJ1-1	TRBD1	-	TGTGCCAGCAGGGACGGACAGGGGCTGGAAGCTTTCTTT	CASRDGQGLEAFF
TRBV7-2	TRBJ2-1	-	-	TGTGCCAGCAGCTTAGGGCTAGCTCTAGCGAATGAGCAGTTCTTC	CASSLGLALANEQFF
TRBV7-8	TRBJ2-7	TRBD2	-	TGTGCCAGCAGCTGGCAACTAGCGGGGAACTACGAGCAGTACTTC	CASSWQLAGNYEQYF
TRBV24-1	TRBJ2-1	-	few	TGTGCCACCCTCGGGGCAGGGGATTTGGGTGAGCAGTTCTTC	CATLGAGDLGEQFF
TRBV30	TRBJ2-1	TRBD2	-	TGTGCCTGGGGGGGACTAGCTCCCTACAATGAGCAGTTCTTC	CAWGGLAPYNEQFF
TRBV7-2	TRBJ1-2	-	once	TGTGCCAGCAGCTTGAACGGGGATGGCTATGGCTACACCTTC	CASSLNGDGYGYTF